This T cell receptor (beta chain) appears in the sequencing data of a study of glioma-infiltrating T cells. This clonotype showed up just a few times. What it binds is unknown. V was clipped by 2 bases and J by 6 bases, with 11 bases between them. Germline loops: CDR1 WSHSY, CDR2 SAAADI. This CDR3 is 14 amino acids long. Findings and caveats of the study: Above-expected tissue-blood divergence occurred in all gliomas, most in low-grade ones. Very few CDR3 sequences were shared between tissue and blood.

Using RNA template, CDR3s of TCR alpha and beta were amplified with iRepertoire arm-PCR. From the multiplex PCR reads, TCRdb called clonotypes with MiXCR, one entry per CDR3 protein. The data show more than 110,000 distinct CDR3 sequences, about 39% seen once. The rearrangement uses TRBV10-2 and TRBJ2-1; no clear D gene. The TCR originated in a human donor with low-grade glioma or glioblastoma, undergoing nonglioma brain surgery, or in good health (not recorded which). Sequenced material: glioma tissue, nonneoplastic brain tissue, or PBMCs (not recorded which). The CDR3 DNA sequence: TGCGCCAGCAGTGAGCCTGCAGGATCCAATGAGCAGTTCTTC. Translated, it gives CASSEPAGSNEQFF.